These T cell receptor beta chains were read from a single sample in a study of blood T cell repertoires in COVID-19. Here immunoSEQ multiplex PCR was the method, and the copy in TCRdb shows in-frame clones only, minus some. The table lists around 200,000 clones, roughly 80% of them singletons. The sequencing sample was made of peripheral blood. The origin of the receptors is a human donor in a cohort sampled during active COVID-19. CDR3s leave out the opening cysteine and the closing phenylalanine or tryptophan. Each record gives: V gene, J gene, CDR3 protein.

V: TRBV28
J: TRBJ1-1
CDR3: ASSPGTAFEAF

V: TRBV18
J: TRBJ1-2
CDR3: ASSPRTGRSYGYT

V: TRBV6-2/TRBV6-3
J: TRBJ1-2
CDR3: ASSLSQAYYGYT

V: TRBV24-1
J: TRBJ2-7
CDR3: ATSALARIYYEQY

V: TRBV5-1
J: TRBJ1-2
CDR3: ASSVTGAPYGYT

V: TRBV6-1
J: TRBJ2-3
CDR3: ASSELGGQSDTQY

V: TRBV3-1/TRBV3-2
J: TRBJ1-1
CDR3: ASSQGQVGGTEAF

V: TRBV19
J: TRBJ1-5
CDR3: ASSSGQEQPQH

V: TRBV19
J: TRBJ1-1
CDR3: ASSMDRGTEAF

V: TRBV6-5
J: TRBJ1-2
CDR3: ASGATGKVGYT

V: TRBV5-6
J: TRBJ1-1
CDR3: ASSTGQGVTEAF

V: TRBV30
J: TRBJ1-1
CDR3: AWSVRGNTEAF

V: TRBV4-2
J: TRBJ1-1
CDR3: ASSQEGRPNTEAF

V: TRBV6-6
J: TRBJ1-6
CDR3: ASSFGDRDSPLH

V: TRBV19
J: TRBJ1-1
CDR3: ASSIDRGRGRAF

V: TRBV5-1
J: TRBJ2-7
CDR3: ASSTGQSGYEQY

V: TRBV19
J: TRBJ2-7
CDR3: ASSPSRTSGTPYEQY

V: TRBV27
J: TRBJ2-3
CDR3: ASSLGQGPLPSTDTQY

V: TRBV19
J: TRBJ1-1
CDR3: ASSLQGVVGTEAF

V: TRBV9
J: TRBJ1-1
CDR3: ASSVEQVNTEAF

V: TRBV5-4
J: TRBJ2-1
CDR3: ASSPDSGGATNEQF

V: TRBV30
J: TRBJ1-4
CDR3: AWSRGRGNEKLF

V: TRBV12-5
J: TRBJ2-3
CDR3: ASGLVRLAGDSSTDTQY

V: TRBV2
J: TRBJ2-7
CDR3: ASLSGQGLTPYEQY

V: TRBV5-4
J: TRBJ1-6
CDR3: ASSFGQGNSPLH

V: TRBV5-8
J: TRBJ2-7
CDR3: ASSLAPDRVYLYEQY

V: TRBV7-9
J: TRBJ1-6
CDR3: ASSLVGSFSPLH

V: TRBV19
J: TRBJ1-5
CDR3: ASSIDGGGSWPQH

V: TRBV9
J: TRBJ2-7
CDR3: ASSVAGQGAYEQY

V: TRBV10-3
J: TRBJ2-5
CDR3: AISPSGGLQETQY

V: TRBV3-1/TRBV3-2
J: TRBJ2-7
CDR3: ASSQDPGHPYEQY

V: TRBV2
J: TRBJ1-4
CDR3: ASSRIGVSNEKLF

V: TRBV14
J: TRBJ1-1
CDR3: ASRSGKQGRVSEAF

V: TRBV19
J: TRBJ1-5
CDR3: ASSAPQGYSNQPQH

V: TRBV13
J: TRBJ1-1
CDR3: ASSLGPLRSGDRAF

V: TRBV29-1
J: TRBJ1-1
CDR3: SHTLGGNTEAF

V: TRBV6-6
J: TRBJ1-1
CDR3: ASSYGPHRGGTEAF

V: TRBV7-9
J: TRBJ2-7
CDR3: ASSLTGTGVTYEQY

V: TRBV10-2
J: TRBJ2-7
CDR3: ASSPGQIYEQY

V: TRBV3-1/TRBV3-2
J: TRBJ1-5
CDR3: ASSTGVRNQPQH

V: TRBV11-2
J: TRBJ2-7
CDR3: ASSSRPSAGYEQY

V: TRBV6-2/TRBV6-3
J: TRBJ2-7
CDR3: ASSSLTQYYEQY

V: TRBV7-9
J: TRBJ2-1
CDR3: ASSLGSSGEQF

V: TRBV11-2
J: TRBJ2-1
CDR3: ASSFGGAEEQF

V: TRBV6-5
J: TRBJ2-2
CDR3: ASSRGADTGELF

V: TRBV27
J: TRBJ2-1
CDR3: ASSTRGAYNEQF